Each of the 32 T cell receptor beta chains below was sequenced from the same sample in a study of cytomegalovirus exposure and HLA in healthy donors. PCR amplification relied on 60 Vbeta primers (plus 13 Jbeta primers). Sequencing used immunoSEQ multiplex PCR; TCRdb keeps in-frame clones, though not all of them. Altogether around 130,000 clones are present, roughly 82% being singletons, with the ten largest covering 10% to 12%. Sequencing was performed on PBMCs. The receptors come from a male donor in good health and CMV-seropositive.

This rearrangement joins TRBV10-3 to TRBJ2-7, with 13 positions matching TRBD2. The CDR3 has 16 residues. Germline V gene sequence: CDR1 ENHRY, CDR2 SYGVKD. J was trimmed by 3 bases and V by 4 bases; bases with no gene match: 6. The CDR3 DNA reads TGTGCCATCAGTGCCCCCGGGACTAGCGGGGACTACGAGCAGTACTTC. This translates into CAISAPGTSGDYEQYF.

This clone appeared once. Here the CDR3 reads CASSLAGDYEQYF. The CDR3 DNA is TGTGCCAGCAGTCTAGCGGGAGATTACGAGCAGTACTTC. The chain carries TRBV6-5 and TRBJ2-7; 10 bases line up with TRBD2. V shed 5 bases and J 4 bases; nucleotides not matched to a gene: 2. The CDR3 is 13 residues long. CDR1 and CDR2 from the germline V gene are MNHEY and SVGAGI.

The V and J genes are TRBV28 and TRBJ1-5; 7 bases are a match to TRBD1. J lost 4 bases, V lost 7 bases, and 7 bases had no gene match. The CDR3 sequence is 14 residues long. Germline-derived CDR1 and CDR2 are MDHEN and SYDVKM. The CDR3: CASTRDRVNQPQHF. CDR3 in DNA: TGTGCCAGCACCCGAGACAGGGTTAATCAGCCCCAGCATTTT.

A remark on this clone: Mismatch with germline at one junction end may stem from a read error. This rearrangement joins TRBV7-7 to TRBJ2-5; TRBD1 agrees at 8 bases. Matching the DNA end better, TRBJ2-7 makes the J call doubtful. The CDR3 has 12 residues. The V gene's germline CDR1 is SSHAT and CDR2 FNYEAQ (reference sequence). CDR3 in DNA: TGTGCTAGCAGCCAACAGGGGGGCGAGCAGTACTTC. Encoded protein: CASSQQGGEQYF.

The rearrangement joins TRBV7-2 to TRBJ2-5; 7 bases align to TRBD1. Germline CDR1 is SGHTA and CDR2 is FQGNSA. CDR3 length: 15 residues. Germline trimming cut 1 base from V and 2 bases from J; bases unmatched to any gene: 4. CDR3 coding DNA: TGTGCCAGCAGCTTAGAAAGGGGGCGGCAAGAGACCCAGTACTTC. Translation gives CASSLERGRQETQYF.

The chain employs TRBV10-3 and TRBJ2-1; perhaps TRBD1 as D (5 bases). The CDR3 sequence is 14 residues long. Trimming left V 10 bases short and J 6 bases short, with 19 bases between. In germline, CDR1 is ENHRY, CDR2 SYGVKD. The CDR3 DNA reads TGTGCCAGCGATAACACCCAGGGTAGCAATGAGCAGTTCTTC. This gives the protein CASDNTQGSNEQFF.

V usage is TRBV30 and J usage is TRBJ2-7; TRBD2 matches at 10 bases. The CDR3 extends over 16 amino acids. The V gene end was trimmed by 1 base and the J gene end by 3 bases; junction bases not matched to a gene: 9. Germline loops: CDR1 GTSNPN, CDR2 SVGIG (reference sequence). Here the CDR3 reads CAWSAPGSGRDYEQYF. In DNA form, the CDR3 reads TGTGCCTGGAGTGCCCCCGGGAGCGGGAGGGACTACGAGCAGTACTTC.

V gene TRBV7-8 combines with J gene TRBJ2-7; the match to TRBD2 covers 10 bases. From germline, CDR1 is SGHVS and CDR2 FQNEAQ. The CDR3 has 16 residues. The junction had 7 bases not matched to a gene; V was cut back by 2 bases and J by 3 bases. The CDR3 here is CASSLNGLAGDYEQYF. DNA of the CDR3: TGTGCCAGCAGCTTAAATGGTCTAGCGGGAGACTACGAGCAGTACTTC.

This clone appeared a few times. Germline and junction disagree at one end, which may indicate a read error. V usage is TRBV30 and J usage is TRBJ2-7, with TRBD1 matching 7 bases. Germline V gene data show CDR1 as GTSNPN and CDR2 as SVGIG (reference sequence). The CDR3 covers 12 residues. The CDR3, as DNA: TGTGCCTTTGGGACAGCCTCCAACGAGCAGTACTTC. Protein sequence: CAFGTASNEQYF.

The rearrangement links TRBV18 to TRBJ2-5; D remains ambiguous. The V gene lost 6 bases and the J gene lost 2 bases, with 10 bases spanning the gap. The CDR3 runs 13 residues. Per germline, CDR1 KGHSH and CDR2 LQKENI. CDR3 sequence: CASSPTRQETQYF. CDR3 coding DNA: TGTGCCAGCTCCCCGACACGACAAGAGACCCAGTACTTC.

This chain uses TRBV27 with TRBJ1-5; no reliable D call. The germline V gene has CDR1 MNHEY and CDR2 SMNVEV (reference sequence). CDR3 size: 14 residues. V was pared by 5 bases and J by 5 bases, with 13 bases between. The CDR3 nucleotides read TGTGCCAGCAGTCCACAACAGAGGGATCAGCCCCAGCATTTT. Protein sequence: CASSPQQRDQPQHF.

The chain joins TRBV28 to TRBJ2-7; 8 bases fit TRBD2. Germline V gene lookup returns CDR1 MDHEN and CDR2 SYDVKM. The J segment lost 0 bases and the V segment lost 4 bases, leaving 8 bases of the junction unmatched. The CDR3 covers 16 residues. The CDR3 reads CASSSGTSNFSYEQYF. In DNA, the CDR3 is TGTGCCAGCAGTTCCGGGACTAGTAATTTCTCCTACGAGCAGTACTTC.

This clone showed up just a few times. The V and J genes are TRBV5-4 and TRBJ2-3; 13 bases fit TRBD2. Germline V gives CDR1 SGHNT, CDR2 YYREEE (reference sequence). With V trimmed by 4 bases and J by 6 bases, 8 bases remained unmatched. The CDR3 is 16 residues long. The CDR3, as DNA: TGTGCCAGCAGCAGCGGGACTAGCGGGATTATGGATACGCAGTATTTT. Its protein product is CASSSGTSGIMDTQYF.

The rearrangement uses TRBV18 and TRBJ2-2, with 13 positions matching TRBD2. The V segment lost 0 bases and the J segment 6 bases; nucleotides outside the gene matches: 1. Germline V gene lookup returns CDR1 KGHSH and CDR2 LQKENI. The CDR3 has 16 amino acids. Here the CDR3 reads CASSPPTSGRSGELFF. The CDR3 region has the DNA TGTGCCAGCTCACCACCGACTAGCGGGAGGTCCGGGGAGCTGTTTTTT.

This clone was detected only a few times. V usage is TRBV6-5 and J usage is TRBJ2-7; possible D gene TRBD2, 5 bases. The length of the CDR3 is 12 residues. CDR1 and CDR2 from the germline V gene are MNHEY and SVGAGI. V lost 5 bases to trimming and J lost 3 bases, with 8 bases between them. For the CDR3, the DNA is TGTGCCAGCAGTCCCGGGGACTACGAGCAGTACTTC. Amino acids: CASSPGDYEQYF.

The V gene is TRBV2, the J gene TRBJ1-4; 10 bases map to TRBD1. Germline V gives CDR1 SNHLY, CDR2 FYNNEI. J gave up 3 bases and V 2 bases, and 6 bases lay outside the gene matches. This CDR3 region has 17 residues. CDR3 bases: TGTGCCAGCAGTGAATATGGGACAGGGGTGTCTAATGAAAAACTGTTTTTT. Translated, it gives CASSEYGTGVSNEKLFF.

The CDR3 sequence is CASSRTSRQTQYF. The CDR3 DNA is TGTGCCAGCTCCCGGACTAGCCGGCAGACCCAGTACTTC. The chain is built from TRBV6-1 and TRBJ2-5; 8 bases fit TRBD2. The germline CDR1 and CDR2 sequences are MNHNS and SASEGT. This CDR3 region has 13 residues. V lost 8 bases and J lost 6; bases outside the gene matches: 8.

The chain uses TRBV19 and TRBJ2-3; D might be TRBD2 (5 bases). Trimming took off 6 bases at V and 0 bases at J, with 13 bases between the two ends. Germline V gene data show CDR1 as LNHDA and CDR2 as SQIVND (reference sequence). This CDR3 is 15 amino acids long. CDR3 sequence (DNA): TGTGCCAGTAGCGAACTAGTGCTGAGCACAGATACGCAGTATTTT. Translating gives CASSELVLSTDTQYF.

The chain carries TRBV19 and TRBJ1-3; no definite D call. There are 14 residues in the CDR3. Germline V gives CDR1 LNHDA, CDR2 SQIVND (reference sequence). Trimming took 8 bases from V and 1 from J, leaving 12 bases between them. The CDR3 protein is CASAPGKSGNTIYF. The CDR3 DNA follows: TGTGCCAGTGCCCCGGGAAAATCTGGAAACACCATATATTTT.

CDR3 sequence: CASQGVSGYTF. The CDR3 nucleotides are TGTGCCTCACAGGGAGTCTCGGGCTACACCTTC. The rearrangement links TRBV19 to TRBJ1-2; tentatively, D is TRBD1 (6 bases). Germline CDR1 is LNHDA and CDR2 is SQIVND (reference sequence). The CDR3 extends over 11 amino acids. With 11 bases removed from V and 8 bases from J, the gap between germline ends came to 15 bases. The full variable domain, its missing parts supplied by reference TRBV19 and TRBJ1-2, is DGGITQSPKYLFRKEGQNVTLSCEQNLNHDAMYWYRQDPGQGLRLIYYSQIVNDFQKGDIAEGYSVSREKKESFPLTVTSAQKNPTAFYLCASQGVSGYTFGSGTRLTVV.

The J gene is TRBJ1-4, the V gene TRBV28; 8 bases line up with TRBD1. This CDR3 has 15 residues. After removal of 6 bases from V and 7 bases from J, the junction contained 10 bases not matched to a gene. The germline V gene encodes CDR1 MDHEN and CDR2 SYDVKM. Here the CDR3 DNA reads TGTGCCAGCAGCCTTCAGGGGGCTTGGTTTGAAAAACTGTTTTTT. Encoded protein: CASSLQGAWFEKLFF.

This chain uses TRBV9 with TRBJ2-1; TRBD2 matches 9 bases. Looked up from germline, CDR1 is SGDLS and CDR2 is YYNGEE. This CDR3 is 15 amino acids long. J lost 6 bases, V lost 3 bases, and 7 bases had no gene match. The CDR3 spells CASSGGGRATNEQFF. The CDR3 DNA follows: TGTGCCAGCAGCGGAGGCGGGAGGGCCACCAATGAGCAGTTCTTC.

The chain uses TRBV4-3 and TRBJ1-2; perhaps TRBD1 as D (5 bases). The CDR3 is 14 amino acids. Trimming removed 0 bases from V and 6 bases from J, with 11 bases in between. The germline V gene has CDR1 LGHNA and CDR2 YSLEER. In DNA form, the CDR3 reads TGCGCCAGCAGCCAAGAGGCAGGGTACGATGGCTACACCTTC. This encodes CASSQEAGYDGYTF.

The CDR3 coding sequence is TGTGCCAGCAGGGCCATTGGGCGGCCCCAGCATTTT. This gives the protein CASRAIGRPQHF. This chain uses TRBV6-5 with TRBJ1-5; D gene unclear. Trimming left V 6 bases short and J 9 bases short, with 12 bases between. Germline V gene sequence: CDR1 MNHEY, CDR2 SVGAGI. The CDR3 length is 12 residues.

The J gene is TRBJ1-2, the V gene TRBV4-2, with 8 bases aligning to TRBD1. CDR1 is LGHNA, CDR2 YNFKEQ, per germline. V was pared by 3 bases and J by 3 bases, with 15 bases of the junction left unmatched. The CDR3 loop spans 18 amino acids. Here the CDR3 DNA reads TGTGCCAGCAGCCAGGGGGGTACAACAGGGGGGGGTGACTATGGCTACACCTTC. Translated: CASSQGGTTGGGDYGYTF.

The count of this clone is one. The chain couples TRBV15 to TRBJ1-3, with 7 bases matching TRBD1. V was pared by 0 bases and J by 5 bases, with 7 bases of the junction left unmatched. CDR1 LNHNV and CDR2 YYDKDF come from the germline V gene (reference sequence). The CDR3 extends over 16 amino acids. The CDR3 bases are TGTGCCACCAGCAGAGAGACAGGGATGAGTAGAAACACCATATATTTT. Translated: CATSRETGMSRNTIYF. The full variable domain, in which reference TRBV15 and TRBJ1-3 provide the parts outside the CDR3, is DAMVIQNPRYQVTQFGKPVTLSCSQTLNHNVMYWYQQKSSQAPKLLFHYYDKDFNNEADTPDNFQSRRPNTSFCFLDIRSPGLGDTAMYLCATSRETGMSRNTIYFGEGSWLTVV.

V is TRBV7-9 and J is TRBJ2-7; D may be TRBD2 (6 bases). CDR1 and CDR2 from the germline V gene are SEHNR and FQNEAQ (reference sequence). The length of the CDR3 is 13 residues. V was shortened by 7 bases and J by 3 bases, with 13 bases between the two germline ends. In DNA form, the CDR3 reads TGTGCCAGCACTACCGGAGGGGACTACGAGCAGTACTTC. It is translated as CASTTGGDYEQYF.

This chain uses TRBV5-1 with TRBJ2-3; the match to TRBD2 covers 14 bases. Germline CDR1 is SGHRS and CDR2 is YFSETQ. V gave up 4 bases and J gave up 4 bases; unmatched junction bases: 5. The CDR3 sequence is 16 residues long. CDR3 residues: CASSLRTSGRPDTQYF. In DNA, the CDR3 is TGCGCCAGCAGCCTCCGGACTAGCGGGAGGCCAGATACGCAGTATTTT.

The chain recombines TRBV28 with TRBJ1-5; 9 bases match TRBD1. The CDR3 has 15 amino acids. Looked up from germline, CDR1 is MDHEN and CDR2 is SYDVKM. After removal of 3 bases from V and 7 bases from J, the junction contained 7 bases not matched to a gene. The CDR3 region has the DNA TGTGCCAGCAGTTTGAAACAGGGGGCAGGACAGCCCCAGCATTTT. Its translation: CASSLKQGAGQPQHF.

The V and J genes are TRBV9 and TRBJ1-2; D uncertain. CDR3 length: 13 residues. V was pared by 4 bases and J by 2 bases, with 9 bases between. The germline gives CDR1 SGDLS, CDR2 YYNGEE. The CDR3 loop reads CASSSTTNYGYTF. Written as DNA, the CDR3 is TGTGCCAGCAGCTCCACAACGAACTATGGCTACACCTTC.

The J gene is TRBJ1-4, the V gene TRBV21-1. TRBV21-1 is flagged as a pseudogene. This CDR3 has 14 residues. CDR3 loop: CARGRRVGGEKLFF. The CDR3 DNA sequence: TGTGCCAGAGGCCGCCGGGTGGGAGGGGAAAAACTGTTTTTT.

V gene TRBV5-6 combines with J gene TRBJ1-6; 7 nucleotides agree with TRBD1. Germline assignment: CDR1 SGHDT and CDR2 YYEEEE. V was pared by 3 bases and J by 8 bases, with 11 bases of the junction left unmatched. The CDR3 has 16 residues. CDR3 region: CASSSGGGVWDSPLHF. In DNA form, the CDR3 reads TGTGCCAGCAGCTCTGGAGGGGGCGTATGGGATTCACCCCTCCACTTT.